The clone carrying this TCR beta chain was observed a handful of times. This specimen comes from a study of regulatory T cells in long-lasting Graves disease. The V and J ends lost 4 bases and 3 bases respectively, with 13 bases between them. Per the germline V gene, CDR1 is LGHNA and CDR2 is YSLEER. This CDR3 spans 15 amino acids. Described time point: persistent/refractory GD, antithyroid drugs over 5 years with positive TRAb. Extracted RNA from PBMCs served as the source of the TCR library. Building the TCR beta libraries relied on iRepertoire HTBI primers, and CDR3 regions underwent Arm-PCR. From the multiplex PCR reads, TCRdb called clonotypes with MiXCR, one entry per CDR3 protein. The data hold hundreds of thousands of distinct CDR3 sequences, with about 20% observed a single time.

The TCR was taken from a female donor with Graves disease. The chain recombines TRBV4-3 with TRBJ2-1, with D possibly matching TRBD1 (5 bases). Sequencing used peripheral blood mononuclear cells (PBMCs), obtained when the disease was refractory, from a patient treated with antithyroid drugs. The CDR3 loop reads CASSPVGLRYNEQFF. DNA of the CDR3: TGCGCCAGCAGCCCCGTGGGGCTACGCTACAATGAGCAGTTCTTC.